These 22 T cell receptor beta chains were all obtained from the same sample, sequenced in a study of T-cell reconstitution after alpha-beta-depleted transplantation in children. Preparation of the TCRbeta library involved a method that used unique molecular identifiers. TCRdb used MiXCR to reprocess the PCR reads, holding one entry per CDR3 protein. The sample has over 450,000 distinct CDR3 sequences; over 9.5% are singletons. This sample comprised PBMCs, obtained before TCRalphabeta/CD19-depleted stem cell transplant. The source is a child aged 2-15 years with inherited bone marrow failure, due to receive a stem cell transplant.

In this sample, this clonotype turned up many times. The junction departs from the called germline gene at one end, perhaps through a read error. The J gene is TRBJ1-2, the V gene TRBV7-2; D is possibly TRBD1 (5 bases). This CDR3 has 16 amino acids. Germline values: CDR1 SGHTA, CDR2 FQGNSA. In DNA form, the CDR3 reads TGTGCCAGCAGCCTAGCCCCGTCGAAAAGGGGCTATGGCTACACCTTC. Translated: CASSLAPSKRGYGYTF.

The chain has TRBV5-5 and TRBJ1-1, with no clear D. The CDR3 contains 13 residues. CDR1 is SGHKS, CDR2 YYEKEE, per germline (reference sequence). Trimming cost V 5 bases and J 10 bases, with 18 bases left between them. CDR3 DNA: TGTGCCAGCAGGAAGGATCCTTGGGATTCAGCTTTCTTT. This translates into CASRKDPWDSAFF.

The rearrangement joins TRBV29-1 to TRBJ2-3, with D maybe TRBD2 (6 bases). V was pared by 3 bases and J by 0 bases, with 16 bases between. The germline gives CDR1 SQVTM, CDR2 ANQGSEA. The CDR3 sequence is 16 residues long. Here the CDR3 reads CSVDLARGASTDTQYF. As DNA, the CDR3 is TGCAGCGTTGACCTAGCGAGGGGAGCTAGCACAGATACGCAGTATTTT.

A few counts support this clonotype. The chain recombines TRBV12-3 or TRBV12-4 with TRBJ2-3; TRBD2 aligns across 13 bases. The CDR3 runs 16 residues. The V gene end was trimmed by 6 bases and the J gene end by 1 base; junction bases not matched to a gene: 4. The CDR3, as DNA: TGTGCCAGCAGCCGGACTAGCGGGAGTGGCACAGATACGCAGTATTTT. Translated: CASSRTSGSGTDTQYF.

In this sample, this clonotype turned up many times. The V and J genes are TRBV5-5 and TRBJ1-4, with D possibly TRBD1 on 5 matching bases. V gave up 5 bases and J gave up 0 bases, with 11 bases separating them. The CDR3 totals 15 residues. Germline CDR1 is SGHKS and CDR2 is YYEKEE (reference sequence). CDR3 residues: CASSRDSATNEKLFF. The DNA of the CDR3 is TGTGCCAGCAGTCGAGACAGTGCAACTAATGAAAAACTGTTTTTT.

This clonotype was recorded at least ten times. The chain recombines TRBV20-1 with TRBJ2-1, with 8 bases identical to TRBD2. The germline V gene has CDR1 DFQATT and CDR2 SNEGSKA (reference sequence). CDR3 length: 14 amino acids. V shed 4 bases, J shed 9 bases, and the junction held 11 bases outside the gene matches. Here the CDR3 reads CSANPAGTRGEQFF. CDR3 in DNA: TGCAGTGCTAACCCCGCCGGGACTAGGGGTGAGCAGTTCTTC.

This chain links TRBV6-2 or TRBV6-3 with TRBJ2-7, with unresolved D. In germline, CDR1 is MNHEY, CDR2 SVGEGT. This CDR3 is 11 amino acids long. Trimming took 6 bases from V and 7 from J, leaving 10 bases between them. This CDR3 is CASSHGWEQYF. Here the CDR3 DNA reads TGTGCCAGCAGCCATGGGTGGGAGCAGTACTTC.

J is TRBJ2-3 and V is TRBV4-2; unclear D gene. V was cut by 0 bases and J by 2 bases, with 6 bases left in between. Germline loops: CDR1 LGHNA, CDR2 YNFKEQ. This CDR3 contains 14 residues. The CDR3 nucleotides read TGTGCCAGCAGCCAAGATTCGACCACAGATACGCAGTATTTT. Translated, it gives CASSQDSTTDTQYF.

This clonotype was found many times. The chain links TRBV5-6 to TRBJ2-7; 7 nucleotides match TRBD1. CDR1 and CDR2 from the germline V gene are SGHDT and YYEEEE. The CDR3 has 14 amino acids. V shed 2 bases, J shed 3 bases, and the junction held 5 bases outside the gene matches. CDR3 region: CASSLPGQFYEQYF. As DNA, the CDR3 is TGTGCCAGCAGCTTACCGGGACAGTTCTACGAGCAGTACTTC.

At least ten counts were recorded for this clonotype. The V call is TRBV23-1, the J call TRBJ1-5; D might be TRBD1 (6 bases). TRBV23-1 is given ORF status, its function remaining uncertain. The CDR3 is made up of 15 amino acids. Trimming cost V 0 bases and J 5 bases, with 11 bases left between them. The CDR3 sequence: CASSQSEAGDQPQHF. The CDR3 nucleotides read TGCGCCAGCAGTCAATCGGAGGCAGGGGATCAGCCCCAGCATTTT.

The chain uses TRBV29-1 and TRBJ2-2, with D uncertain. Trimming left V 3 bases short and J 6 bases short, with 8 bases between. CDR1 SQVTM and CDR2 ANQGSEA come from the germline V gene. There are 12 residues in the CDR3. The CDR3 reads CSVDGESGELFF. CDR3 nucleotides: TGCAGCGTTGATGGCGAGTCCGGGGAGCTGTTTTTT.

This clonotype has ten or more counts. This may come from a read error, since a much larger clone is one base off. The chain carries TRBV6-2 or TRBV6-3 and TRBJ2-2; the D is unclear. The germline gives CDR1 MNHEY, CDR2 SVGEGT. The CDR3 is 11 amino acids. The V end was cut by 4 bases, the J end by 7 bases, with 4 bases between. The CDR3 reads CASSSNGELFF. DNA of the CDR3: TGTGCCAGCAGTTCGAACGGGGAGCTGTTTTTT.

This clonotype showed up many times. J is TRBJ2-7 and V is TRBV6-6, with a tentative D call TRBD1 (6 bases). The V and J ends lost 6 bases and 3 bases respectively, with 9 bases between them. The CDR3 runs to 12 residues. The germline V gene has CDR1 MNHNY and CDR2 SVGAGI (reference sequence). Here the CDR3 reads CASSYRDYEQYF. As DNA, the CDR3 is TGTGCCAGCAGCTACAGGGACTACGAGCAGTACTTC.

This clonotype was found many times. This rearrangement joins TRBV4-3 to TRBJ2-7; no reliable D call. The CDR3 covers 13 residues. Trimming took 0 bases from V and 2 from J, leaving 5 bases between them. Per germline, CDR1 LGHNA and CDR2 YSLEER. The CDR3 DNA is TGCGCCAGCAGCCAAGATGAGGCCTACGAGCAGTACTTC. It is translated as CASSQDEAYEQYF.

This clonotype was counted between two and nine times. The chain is built from TRBV6-5 and TRBJ2-1; 7 bases are shared with TRBD1. This CDR3 region has 15 residues. The V gene end was trimmed by 3 bases and the J gene end by 4 bases; junction bases not matched to a gene: 6. Germline values: CDR1 MNHEY, CDR2 SVGAGI. The CDR3: CASSYGDSSYNEQFF. The CDR3 bases are TGTGCCAGCAGTTATGGGGACAGCTCATACAATGAGCAGTTCTTC.

This clonotype was picked up many times. The rearrangement links TRBV7-9 to TRBJ2-7; no clear D. This CDR3 has 18 residues. The V gene's germline CDR1 is SEHNR and CDR2 FQNEAQ (reference sequence). V gave up 5 bases and J gave up 3 bases, with 26 bases separating them. Here the CDR3 DNA reads TGTGCCAGCAGCCCGAAGGGTTTGAAGGCCGTGGACGGCTACGAGCAGTACTTC. Protein sequence: CASSPKGLKAVDGYEQYF.

This clonotype was seen at least ten times. The chain uses TRBV12-3 or TRBV12-4 and TRBJ2-1; the D gene is possibly TRBD1 (6 bases). The CDR3 runs to 15 residues. Trimming took 6 bases from V and 9 from J, leaving 21 bases between them. CDR3 residues: CASSALAGIRGEQFF. The CDR3 DNA reads as TGTGCCAGCAGCGCACTCGCCGGGATCAGGGGTGAGCAGTTCTTC.

This clonotype was seen at least ten times. The V call is TRBV10-3, the J call TRBJ2-7, with a weak D call TRBD2 (5 bases). The CDR3 consists of 15 residues. Trimming removed 8 bases at V and 2 bases at J, with 19 bases between. Germline assignment: CDR1 ENHRY and CDR2 SYGVKD. CDR3 DNA: TGTGCCATCTCCGGGATAATAGCAGGAACCTACGAGCAGTACTTC. This encodes CAISGIIAGTYEQYF.

This clonotype was counted ten times or more. The rearrangement joins TRBV6-2 or TRBV6-3 to TRBJ1-1, with no clear D. The CDR3 covers 15 residues. Germline loops: CDR1 MNHEY, CDR2 SVGEGT. V was cut by 3 bases and J by 0 bases, with 11 bases left in between. CDR3 in amino acids: CASSYGRAVNTEAFF. CDR3 coding DNA: TGTGCCAGCAGTTATGGAAGGGCCGTGAACACTGAAGCTTTCTTT.

This clonotype was counted at least ten times. The chain couples TRBV5-1 to TRBJ2-3; D is undetermined. Germline V gene sequence: CDR1 SGHRS, CDR2 YFSETQ. V lost 0 bases, J lost 3 bases, and 8 bases lay in between. The CDR3 spans 14 residues. The CDR3 bases are TGCGCCAGCAGCTTGGACTGGGAAACAGATACGCAGTATTTT. Residues: CASSLDWETDTQYF. Looking up the rest from reference TRBV5-1 and TRBJ2-3 gives the full variable domain: KAGVTQTPRYLIKTRGQQVTLSCSPISGHRSVSWYQQTPGQGLQFLFEYFSETQRNKGNFPGRFSGRQFSNSRSEMNVSTLELGDSALYLCASSLDWETDTQYFGPGTRLTVL.

The chain recombines TRBV11-2 with TRBJ1-2; 7 positions agree with TRBD1. CDR1 is SGHAT and CDR2 is FQNNGV in the germline V gene. Germline trimming cut 4 bases from V and 4 bases from J; bases unmatched to any gene: 9. The CDR3 length is 15 residues. Here the CDR3 reads CASSSPGDSSYGYTF. DNA for the CDR3: TGTGCCAGCAGCTCGCCTGGGGACAGCTCCTATGGCTACACCTTC.

V gene TRBV27 combines with J gene TRBJ2-7, with 9 bases that match TRBD2. The germline V gene encodes CDR1 MNHEY and CDR2 SMNVEV (reference sequence). Losses at the gene ends were 2 bases for V and 6 bases for J; bases not matched to a gene: 5. The CDR3 spans 14 residues. CDR3 nucleotide sequence: TGTGCCAGCAGTTTAGCGGGAGGGCTTATCGAGCAGTACTTC. Its translation: CASSLAGGLIEQYF.